The sequence of this T cell receptor beta chain was determined in a study of CD8 T cells in ankylosing spondylitis. Study-wide findings and caveats: Ankylosing spondylitis blood seemed to carry a telltale TCR beta motif made of eight highly homologous variants.

The CDR3 length is 15 residues. Looked up from germline, CDR1 is SGHRS and CDR2 is YFSETQ. As to this clonotype: Its target is not known. This sequence may be a read error, since a much larger clone differs from it by one base.

Making the TCR beta libraries involved quantitative 5'-RACE with molecular barcodes. MiXCR, run by TCRdb on the 5' RACE reads, gives a single entry per CDR3 protein. This table holds fewer than 550,000 distinct CDR3 sequences, about 5.7% found once. This chain connects TRBV5-1 to TRBJ2-3, with D perhaps TRBD2 (6 bases). Material: blood, either unsorted or a sorted T cell fraction (not recorded which). This TCR derives from a male donor with ankylosing spondylitis. CDR3 loop: CAGSAGTSSTDTQYF. Here the CDR3 DNA reads TGCGCCGGCAGCGCCGGGACTTCAAGCACAGATACGCAGTATTTT.